The rows below give T cell receptor beta chains drawn from one sample of a study of beta chain features in type 1 diabetes. Method: immunoSEQ multiplex PCR; TCRdb's copy keeps in-frame clones and lacks some. The table lists about 250,000 clones, roughly 13% of them singletons. The sample was naive CD4+ T cells from blood. These receptors all come from a woman between 40 and 50 years old in good health. CDR3s include the opening cysteine and the closing phenylalanine or tryptophan. The D gene is left open where the match is weak. Expanded clones are given a class, and other clones once, few, many or no size at all.

j_call v_call clone_size d_call cdr3_aa cdr3_nt
TRBJ1-3 TRBV6-5 NA NA CASSYSRGNTIYF TGTGCCAGCAGTTACTCGCGAGGAAACACCATATATTTT
TRBJ1-5 TRBV29-1 few TRBD1 CSVEAGTGFRGNQPQHF TGCAGCGTTGAAGCGGGGACAGGGTTTAGGGGAAATCAGCCCCAGCATTTT
TRBJ2-2 TRBV5-6 few TRBD2 CASSPVPGLAGKNTGELFF TGTGCCAGCAGCCCGGTCCCGGGACTAGCGGGGAAAAACACCGGGGAGCTGTTTTTT
TRBJ1-6 TRBV5-4 few NA CASSQGSSSYNSPLHF TGTGCCAGCAGCCAAGGATCTAGCTCCTATAATTCACCCCTCCACTTT
TRBJ2-3 TRBV6-5 few NA CASRAGTTDTQYF TGTGCCAGCAGGGCAGGTACCACAGATACGCAGTATTTT
TRBJ2-7 TRBV6-5 NA NA CASRVGRGDEQYF TGTGCCAGCAGGGTCGGCAGGGGAGACGAGCAGTACTTC
TRBJ1-2 TRBV5-1 NA NA CASSFSSGGYTF TGCGCCAGCAGCTTCTCCAGTGGCGGCTACACCTTC
TRBJ2-7 TRBV28 NA TRBD1 CASSATGRYYF TGTGCCAGCAGCGCGACAGGGAGATACTACTTC
TRBJ2-7 TRBV10-3 few TRBD1 CAIGGQGQVKQYF TGTGCCATCGGGGGACAGGGCCAGGTAAAGCAGTACTTC
TRBJ2-2 TRBV2 NA TRBD1 CASSERDRHTGELFF TGTGCCAGCAGTGAAAGGGACAGGCACACCGGGGAGCTGTTTTTT
TRBJ2-1 TRBV5-1 NA NA CASSHPGRGGDSYNEQFF TGCGCCAGCAGCCACCCAGGGAGGGGGGGCGACTCCTACAATGAGCAGTTCTTC
TRBJ2-5 TRBV5-4 NA NA CASSTTRGEETQYF TGTGCCAGCAGCACGACTAGGGGAGAAGAGACCCAGTACTTC
TRBJ1-2 TRBV14 few TRBD1 CASSQDQGTGVLRGYTF TGTGCCAGCAGCCAAGATCAGGGGACAGGGGTTCTTCGGGGCTACACCTTC
TRBJ2-1 TRBV7-7 once TRBD2 CASSPAGTRGSGEQFF TGTGCTAGCAGCCCCGCGGGGACTAGGGGTTCTGGTGAGCAGTTCTTC
TRBJ2-1 TRBV5-1 few TRBD2 CASSFGSGALSYNEQFF TGCGCCAGCAGCTTCGGGAGCGGGGCCCTCTCCTACAATGAGCAGTTCTTC
TRBJ2-1 TRBV7-2 few TRBD1 CASSLRIGTGGVNEQFF TGTGCCAGCAGCTTAAGGATCGGGACAGGGGGAGTCAATGAGCAGTTCTTC
TRBJ2-1 TRBV6-5 few TRBD1 CASSSRDRGNNEQFF TGTGCCAGCAGTTCCCGGGACAGGGGGAACAATGAGCAGTTCTTC
TRBJ1-1 TRBV6-5 few NA CASSYNRNSARKAFF TGTGCCAGCAGTTACAACAGGAATTCCGCTCGGAAAGCTTTCTTT
TRBJ2-5 TRBV5-1 few TRBD1 CASSLLGQDQETQYF TGCGCCAGCAGCTTACTAGGACAGGACCAAGAGACCCAGTACTTC
TRBJ2-3 TRBV10-3 few TRBD2 CAIRARERGPDTQYF TGTGCCATCAGGGCTCGTGAGCGGGGCCCAGATACGCAGTATTTT
TRBJ1-1 TRBV7-9 NA NA CASSLALTGRLNTEAFF TGTGCCAGCAGCTTAGCCCTGACGGGGAGATTGAACACTGAAGCTTTCTTT
TRBJ2-2 TRBV19 NA TRBD1 CASSPGTARTGELFF TGTGCCAGTAGTCCTGGGACAGCCAGAACCGGGGAGCTGTTTTTT
TRBJ2-7 TRBV19 few NA CASKSRGSYEQYF TGTGCCAGTAAAAGCAGGGGTTCCTACGAGCAGTACTTC
TRBJ1-2 TRBV6-6 few TRBD1 CASEDREGYGYTF TGTGCCAGCGAGGACAGGGAGGGCTATGGCTACACCTTC
TRBJ2-5 TRBV7-9 NA NA CASSRRVAETQYF TGTGCCAGCAGCCGCAGGGTTGCGGAGACCCAGTACTTC
TRBJ2-1 TRBV5-1 NA TRBD2 CASSLLSGSSYNEQFF TGCGCCAGCAGCCTGCTTAGCGGGAGCTCCTACAATGAGCAGTTCTTC
TRBJ2-7 TRBV10-1 NA TRBD2 CAPTGSGGYEQYF TGCGCCCCCACGGGTAGCGGGGGTTACGAGCAGTACTTC
TRBJ2-7 TRBV7-2 few TRBD2 CASSSQSGGFYEQYF TGTGCCAGCAGCTCCCAGAGCGGGGGGTTCTACGAGCAGTACTTC
TRBJ2-1 TRBV5-1 NA NA CASSQLVRNEQFF TGCGCCAGCAGCCAACTGGTGAGGAATGAGCAGTTCTTC
TRBJ1-1 TRBV6-6 NA TRBD1 CASSYRGGMNTEAFF TGTGCCAGCAGCTACAGGGGAGGTATGAACACTGAAGCTTTCTTT
TRBJ1-2 TRBV2 NA NA CASRGRAALYGYTF TGTGCCAGCAGAGGCAGGGCGGCCCTCTATGGCTACACCTTC
TRBJ1-6 TRBV18 NA NA CASSLRAGDNSPLHF TGTGCCAGCTCACTCCGGGCGGGGGATAATTCACCCCTCCACTTT
TRBJ2-3 TRBV5-1 NA TRBD2 CASSWTSGGPDTQYF TGCGCCAGCAGCTGGACTAGCGGGGGGCCAGATACGCAGTATTTT
TRBJ2-1 TRBV5-4 NA TRBD1 CASSRPGTALNEQFF TGTGCCAGCAGCAGGCCCGGGACAGCCCTCAATGAGCAGTTCTTC
TRBJ2-7 TRBV7-9 NA TRBD2 CASSLVTAGDAYEQYF TGTGCCAGCAGCTTAGTTACAGCGGGGGACGCCTACGAGCAGTACTTC
TRBJ1-6 TRBV2 NA NA CASEGRENSPLHF TGTGCCAGTGAGGGACGGGAGAATTCACCCCTCCACTTT
TRBJ1-2 TRBV25-1 NA NA CASSELNGYYGYTF TGTGCCAGCAGTGAATTAAACGGGTACTATGGCTACACCTTC
TRBJ2-5 TRBV10-3 NA NA CAISDRYQGETQYF TGTGCCATCAGTGACAGGTACCAGGGGGAGACCCAGTACTTC
TRBJ2-1 TRBV10-3 few TRBD2 CAISGLGSSYNEQFF TGTGCCATCTCCGGACTAGGGAGCTCCTACAATGAGCAGTTCTTC
TRBJ2-3 TRBV19 NA TRBD2 CASSIDLAGTDTQYF TGTGCCAGTAGTATAGATCTAGCGGGTACAGATACGCAGTATTTT
TRBJ2-3 TRBV5-4 NA TRBD2 CASSLGLAASRADTQYF TGTGCCAGCAGCTTGGGACTAGCAGCCTCCCGGGCAGATACGCAGTATTTT
TRBJ2-1 TRBV6-1 few TRBD1 CASSDPGTGYNEQFF TGTGCCAGCAGTGACCCCGGGACAGGGTACAATGAGCAGTTCTTC
TRBJ2-1 TRBV7-8 few NA CASSWKRDTMGDEQFF TGTGCCAGCAGCTGGAAACGGGACACCATGGGGGATGAGCAGTTCTTC
TRBJ2-7 TRBV11-2 few NA CASSLDLGGEQYF TGTGCCAGCAGCTTAGACCTGGGAGGCGAGCAGTACTTC
TRBJ2-1 TRBV2 NA NA CASREELPRYNEQFF TGTGCCAGCAGGGAGGAATTACCCCGCTACAATGAGCAGTTCTTC
TRBJ2-1 TRBV9 NA TRBD2 CASSASGLAGASYNEQFF TGTGCCAGCAGCGCAAGCGGCCTAGCGGGGGCATCCTACAATGAGCAGTTCTTC
TRBJ2-7 TRBV9 few NA CASSVGSTTYEQYF TGTGCCAGCAGCGTAGGGAGTACTACCTACGAGCAGTACTTC
TRBJ2-7 TRBV5-4 few TRBD2 CASSEGLAGAYEQYF TGTGCCAGCAGCGAGGGACTAGCGGGGGCCTACGAGCAGTACTTC
TRBJ2-5 TRBV6-5 NA NA CASSPTGEVKTQYF TGTGCCAGCAGTCCCACAGGGGAGGTAAAGACCCAGTACTTC
TRBJ1-2 TRBV6-5 NA TRBD1 CASSYGVAGGSYGYTF TGTGCCAGCAGTTACGGGGTAGCAGGGGGCAGCTATGGCTACACCTTC
TRBJ1-4 TRBV5-6 NA NA CASSLLRDAREKLFF TGTGCCAGCAGCTTGTTGCGCGATGCGCGTGAAAAACTGTTTTTT
TRBJ2-1 TRBV5-1 few TRBD2 CASRPGLARNEQFF TGCGCCAGCAGACCCGGACTAGCGCGCAATGAGCAGTTCTTC